A selection of T cell receptor beta chains follows, all from one sample in a study of blood T cell repertoires in COVID-19. Measured with immunoSEQ multiplex PCR; TCRdb has only the in-frame clones, and not every one. Among some 210,000 clones, under 90% were seen once, and the ten largest hold around 6.9%. The sequencing input was peripheral blood. Receptors were obtained from a man in his sixties who had recovered from COVID-19. The CDR3 runs from the conserved cysteine through the conserved F or W. A D gene is named only where the DNA matches it firmly. Part of the rows lack a size; the others show once, few, many or a class for expanded clones.

j_gene,d_gene,v_gene,abundance,CDR3aa,CDR3nt
TRBJ1-1,.,TRBV25-1,.,CASTSLDSHSSEAFF,TGTGCCAGCACCTCCCTGGACTCCCACTCTTCTGAAGCTTTCTTT
TRBJ2-7,.,TRBV5-1,.,CASSLAGYSEQYF,TGCGCCAGCAGCTTGGCGGGGTACTCCGAGCAGTACTTC
TRBJ2-7,.,TRBV19,few,CASGTAGGEQYF,TGTGCCAGCGGGACTGCCGGAGGGGAGCAGTACTTC
TRBJ2-7,TRBD2,TRBV19,.,CASGRTSGASYEQYF,TGTGCCAGTGGGAGGACTAGCGGGGCGAGCTACGAGCAGTACTTC
TRBJ1-1,.,TRBV6-5,.,CASSDSGGHTEAFF,TGTGCCAGCAGTGACTCCGGAGGGCACACTGAAGCTTTCTTT
TRBJ2-3,.,TRBV6-6,.,CASRIPSTDTQYF,TGTGCCAGCAGAATCCCGAGCACAGATACGCAGTATTTT
TRBJ2-7,TRBD1,TRBV6-5,.,CASTAYRGSYEQYF,TGTGCCAGCACCGCTTACAGGGGTTCCTACGAGCAGTACTTC
TRBJ1-5,.,TRBV27,.,CASSSGNQPQHF,TGTGCCAGCAGCTCAGGGAATCAGCCCCAGCATTTT
TRBJ2-1,TRBD2,TRBV3-1/TRBV3-2,.,CASSQTAGSQEQFF,TGTGCCAGCAGCCAAACAGCGGGGTCGCAAGAGCAGTTCTTC
TRBJ2-2,TRBD2,TRBV11-2,.,CASSRRSGRNTGELFF,TGTGCCAGCAGCCGGCGGAGCGGGAGGAACACCGGGGAGCTGTTTTTT
TRBJ2-5,TRBD1,TRBV19,many,CASSSGTGGQETQYF,TGTGCCAGTTCCTCCGGGACAGGGGGCCAAGAGACCCAGTACTTC
TRBJ2-7,.,TRBV10-3,.,CAIAGSYEQYF,TGTGCCATCGCAGGTTCCTACGAGCAGTACTTC
TRBJ2-2,TRBD2,TRBV5-4,few,CASSLRASGRTLAGELFF,TGTGCCAGCAGCTTGAGGGCTAGCGGGAGAACGTTGGCCGGGGAGCTGTTTTTT
TRBJ1-5,.,TRBV7-2,.,CAPRYERGLPASNQPQHF,TGTGCCCCCCGCTATGAGAGGGGGTTACCGGCCAGCAATCAGCCCCAGCATTTT
TRBJ2-3,.,TRBV6-1,.,CASSDPRRAPSGDTQYF,TGTGCCAGCAGTGACCCCCGACGTGCTCCGAGCGGAGATACGCAGTATTTT
TRBJ1-3,TRBD1,TRBV5-1,.,CASSASGTGDTIYF,TGCGCCAGCAGCGCTTCCGGGACAGGGGACACCATATATTTT
TRBJ2-1,TRBD2,TRBV5-8,.,CASGASGGAVTYNEQFF,TGTGCCTCCGGAGCCAGCGGGGGGGCCGTCACCTACAATGAGCAGTTCTTC